This TCR beta chain is from a study of OX40 agonist ivuxolimab in advanced cancers. Germline V gene data show CDR1 as SQVTM and CDR2 as ANQGSEA. This CDR3 is built from 11 residues. Trimming took 6 bases from V and 4 from J, leaving 6 bases between them. Sequencing used immunoSEQ multiplex PCR; TCRdb keeps in-frame clones, though not all of them. The sample comprises around 70,000 clones, 80% to 85% of which are singletons, and about 0.72% rests with the top ten. This TCR was recovered from an adult with an advanced solid tumor such as melanoma, head and neck, liver or kidney cancer. This chain connects TRBV29-1 to TRBJ2-2; D remains unclear. The specimen was CD4+ or CD8+ T cells sorted from blood, collected in a trial of the OX40 agonist ivuxolimab. The CDR3 here is CSVDTTGELFF. Written as DNA, the CDR3 is TGCAGCGTAGATACCACCGGGGAGCTGTTTTTT.